One and the same sample provided the 10 T cell receptor beta chains below, sequenced in a study of cytomegalovirus exposure and HLA in healthy donors. PCR was performed using 60 Vbeta and 13 Jbeta primers. The method was immunoSEQ multiplex PCR; TCRdb's version includes in-frame clones alone and lacks a portion of them. The sample carries approximately 150,000 clones, around 79% recorded once. Sequenced: PBMCs. These receptors all stem from a human donor in good health.

In DNA, the CDR3 is TGTGCCAGCAGTCCCTCCGGGAGCTCCTACGAGCAGTACTTC. Residues: CASSPSGSSYEQYF. The gene calls are TRBV6-5 and TRBJ2-7, with D perhaps TRBD2 (6 bases). The CDR3 covers 14 residues. The germline V gene has CDR1 MNHEY and CDR2 SVGAGI. Trimming took off 5 bases at V and 0 bases at J, with 11 bases between the two ends.

The chain combines TRBV20-1 with TRBJ2-7, with D perhaps matching TRBD2 (5 bases). V was trimmed by 6 bases and J by 5 bases, leaving 11 bases between them. CDR3 length equals 11 residues. Germline CDR1 is DFQATT and CDR2 is SNEGSKA (reference sequence). CDR3 DNA: TGCAGTGCGACCAAGACTAACGAGCAGTACTTC. The encoded protein is CSATKTNEQYF.

The V call is TRBV28, the J call TRBJ2-4; 8 nucleotides agree with TRBD2. The germline gives CDR1 MDHEN, CDR2 SYDVKM. V trimming: 3 bases; J trimming: 7 bases; junction bases outside the gene matches: 14. CDR3 length: 17 residues. DNA for the CDR3: TGTGCCAGCAGTTTTTCGACGGGAGGACTAGCAGGGAACATTCAGTACTTC. It specifies CASSFSTGGLAGNIQYF.

This clone has more than one count but fewer than ten. The gene calls are TRBV6-5 and TRBJ2-1, with 7 bases fitting TRBD2. The germline gives CDR1 MNHEY, CDR2 SVGAGI. After removal of 1 base from V and 5 bases from J, the junction contained 5 bases not matched to a gene. The CDR3 length is 15 residues. CDR3 protein: CASSYLAGGNNEQFF. Here the CDR3 DNA reads TGTGCCAGCAGTTACTTAGCGGGTGGGAACAATGAGCAGTTCTTC.

The chain recombines TRBV7-2 with TRBJ1-2, with 7 bases fitting TRBD1. The trim removed 3 bases at V and 4 bases at J, leaving 11 bases unmatched. Germline V CDR1 and CDR2: SGHTA, FQGNSA. The CDR3 runs 16 residues. In DNA form, the CDR3 reads TGTGCCAGCAGCTTGGCCGGGACAGCCTTAACCTATGGCTACACCTTC. Its translation is CASSLAGTALTYGYTF.

The chain links TRBV4-2 to TRBJ2-3; 10 nucleotides line up with TRBD2. From germline, CDR1 is LGHNA and CDR2 YNFKEQ. Trimming cost V 3 bases and J 8 bases; bases outside gene matches: 11. This CDR3 spans 16 amino acids. The CDR3 protein is CASSQTPSGGGGTQYF. For the CDR3, the DNA is TGTGCCAGCAGCCAGACTCCTAGCGGGGGTGGCGGTACGCAGTATTTT.

This clone was counted only a few times. CDR3 coding DNA: TGTGCCAGCAGCCAAGATTGGCCCAGCGGGGAGCTGTTTTTT. As protein: CASSQDWPSGELFF. V usage is TRBV14 and J usage is TRBJ2-2; D gene uncertain. CDR3 size: 14 residues. The germline gives CDR1 SGHDN, CDR2 FVKESK. Trimming took off 0 bases at V and 7 bases at J, with 9 bases between the two ends.

The chain carries TRBV6-5 and TRBJ1-6; possible D gene TRBD1, 5 bases. V was shortened by 7 bases and J by 9 bases, with 16 bases between the two germline ends. The germline V gene has CDR1 MNHEY and CDR2 SVGAGI. CDR3 size: 14 residues. This CDR3 reads CASTLNRSGSPLHF. In nucleotides, the CDR3 is TGTGCCAGCACCCTTAACAGGTCTGGTTCACCCCTCCACTTT.

This chain links TRBV11-2 with TRBJ2-7; no definite D call. CDR1 is SGHAT, CDR2 FQNNGV, per germline. CDR3 length: 13 residues. V lost 2 bases and J 5 bases, leaving 10 bases between the germline ends. The CDR3 reads CASSLYRVDEQYF. CDR3 sequence (DNA): TGTGCCAGCAGCTTATATAGAGTAGACGAGCAGTACTTC.

This clone showed up just once. This chain connects TRBV2 to TRBJ2-1; D gene unclear. Per germline, CDR1 SNHLY and CDR2 FYNNEI. The CDR3 has 12 residues. The V and J ends lost 3 bases and 15 bases respectively, with 15 bases between them. CDR3 region: CASSDLLVRTFF. CDR3 bases: TGTGCCAGCAGTGACCTCCTAGTCAGAACGTTCTTC.